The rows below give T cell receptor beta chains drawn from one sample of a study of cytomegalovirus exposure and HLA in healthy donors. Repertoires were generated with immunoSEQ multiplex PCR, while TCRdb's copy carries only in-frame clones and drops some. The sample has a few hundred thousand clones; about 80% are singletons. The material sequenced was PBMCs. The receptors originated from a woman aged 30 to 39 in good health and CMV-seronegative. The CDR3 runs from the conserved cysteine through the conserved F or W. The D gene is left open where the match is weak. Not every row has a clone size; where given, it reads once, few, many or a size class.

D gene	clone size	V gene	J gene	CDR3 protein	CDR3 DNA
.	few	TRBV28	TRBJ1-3	CASSPHPGVDTIYF	TGTGCCAGCAGTCCTCATCCAGGGGTTGACACCATATATTTT
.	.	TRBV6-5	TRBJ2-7	CASRRTKYEQYF	TGTGCCAGCAGACGGACTAAATACGAGCAGTACTTC
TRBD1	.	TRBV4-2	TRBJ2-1	CASSQDLSGQEFYNEQFF	TGTGCCAGCAGCCAAGATTTATCGGGACAGGAATTCTACAATGAGCAGTTCTTC
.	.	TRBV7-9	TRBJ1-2	CASSFLGSNYGYTF	TGTGCCAGCAGCTTTCTTGGGAGTAACTATGGCTACACCTTC
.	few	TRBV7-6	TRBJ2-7	CASSSGGSATSYEQYF	TGTGCCAGCAGCTCCGGGGGTAGCGCTACCTCCTACGAGCAGTACTTC
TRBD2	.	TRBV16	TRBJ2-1	CASSPSGGGRNEQFF	TGTGCCAGCAGCCCCTCTGGCGGGGGGAGGAATGAGCAGTTCTTC
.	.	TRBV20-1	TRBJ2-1	CSAGDYEQFF	TGCAGTGCGGGGGACTATGAGCAGTTCTTC
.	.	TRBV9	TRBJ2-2	CASSSYDRTNTGELFF	TGTGCCAGCAGCTCCTACGACAGGACGAACACCGGGGAGCTGTTTTTT
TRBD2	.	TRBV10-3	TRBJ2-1	CAIRKDLAGETNSYNEQFF	TGTGCCATCAGGAAAGATCTAGCGGGAGAAACGAATTCCTACAATGAGCAGTTCTTC
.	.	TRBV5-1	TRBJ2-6	CASSFYRDTGANVLTF	TGCGCCAGCAGCTTCTACAGGGATACTGGGGCCAACGTCCTGACTTTC
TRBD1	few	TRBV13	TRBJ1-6	CASSLRDRDSPLHF	TGTGCCAGCAGCTTAAGGGACAGGGATTCACCCCTCCACTTT
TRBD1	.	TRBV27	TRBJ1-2	CASSLTGSNYGYTF	TGTGCCAGCAGCCTGACAGGGTCCAACTATGGCTACACCTTC
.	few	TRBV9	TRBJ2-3	CASSVAGNTDTQYF	TGTGCCAGCAGCGTAGCGGGGAACACAGATACGCAGTATTTT
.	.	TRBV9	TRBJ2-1	CASSVEISPLYNEQFF	TGTGCCAGCAGCGTAGAGATTAGCCCTCTCTACAATGAGCAGTTCTTC
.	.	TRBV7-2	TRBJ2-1	CASSYIDNEQFF	TGTGCCAGCAGTTACATTGACAATGAGCAGTTCTTC
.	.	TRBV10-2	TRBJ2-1	CASRGFSSYNEQFF	TGCGCCAGTAGAGGATTTAGCTCCTACAATGAGCAGTTCTTC
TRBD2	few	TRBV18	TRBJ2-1	CASSLGLVNNEQFF	TGTGCCAGCTCACTAGGACTAGTAAACAATGAGCAGTTCTTC
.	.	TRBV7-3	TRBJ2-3	CASSLKIEGTDTQYF	TGTGCCAGCAGCCTAAAGATAGAAGGCACAGATACGCAGTATTTT
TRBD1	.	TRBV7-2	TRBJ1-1	CASSTQTGHMNTEAFF	TGTGCCAGCAGCACTCAGACAGGGCACATGAACACTGAAGCTTTCTTT
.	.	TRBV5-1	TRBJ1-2	CASSLGPAPTDYGYTF	TGCGCCAGCAGCTTGGGCCCAGCCCCGACAGACTATGGCTACACCTTC
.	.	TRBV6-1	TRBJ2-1	CASSEYGPRGRQFF	TGTGCCAGCAGTGAATATGGCCCCCGGGGGAGGCAGTTCTTC
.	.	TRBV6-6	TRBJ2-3	CASTPGATDTQYF	TGTGCCAGCACCCCAGGGGCAACAGATACGCAGTATTTT
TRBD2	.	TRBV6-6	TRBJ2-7	CASSASGIEQYF	TGTGCCAGCAGTGCTAGCGGGATTGAGCAGTACTTC
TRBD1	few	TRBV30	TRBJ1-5	CAWSVPDRVYQPQHF	TGTGCCTGGAGTGTTCCCGACAGGGTTTATCAGCCCCAGCATTTT
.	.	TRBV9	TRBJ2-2	CASSGGGQNTGELFF	TGTGCCAGCAGCGGGGGGGGGCAGAACACCGGGGAGCTGTTTTTT
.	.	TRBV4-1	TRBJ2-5	CASSQPRGSAQETQYF	TGCGCCAGCAGCCAACCTCGAGGTAGTGCCCAAGAGACCCAGTACTTC
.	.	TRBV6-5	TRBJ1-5	CASSFNRQSNQPQHF	TGTGCCAGCAGTTTCAACAGACAGAGCAATCAGCCCCAGCATTTT
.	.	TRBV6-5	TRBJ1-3	CASSYGGELNTIYF	TGTGCCAGCAGTTACGGCGGGGAACTAAACACCATATATTTT
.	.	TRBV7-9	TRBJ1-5	CASSQNGGQPQHF	TGTGCCAGCAGTCAAAATGGGGGGCAGCCCCAGCATTTT
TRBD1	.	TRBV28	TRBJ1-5	CASRVGQGGYQPQHF	TGTGCCAGCAGGGTCGGACAGGGAGGATATCAGCCCCAGCATTTT
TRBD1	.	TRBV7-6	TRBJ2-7	CASSQTTGTGYSYEQYF	TGTGCCAGCAGCCAAACGACCGGGACAGGTTACTCCTACGAGCAGTACTTC
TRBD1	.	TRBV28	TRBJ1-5	CASSLPKQGAGQPQHF	TGTGCCAGCAGTTTACCCAAACAGGGGGCAGGACAGCCCCAGCATTTT
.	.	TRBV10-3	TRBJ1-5	CAINQGRNQPQHF	TGTGCCATCAATCAGGGTCGCAATCAGCCCCAGCATTTT
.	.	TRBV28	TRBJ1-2	CASKGVLNYGYTF	TGTGCCAGCAAGGGGGTACTAAACTATGGCTACACCTTC
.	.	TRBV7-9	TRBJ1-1	CASSLGRAFLNTEAFF	TGTGCCAGCAGCTTGGGCAGGGCATTTTTGAACACTGAAGCTTTCTTT
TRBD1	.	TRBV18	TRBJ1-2	CASSSDRELTLRGYTF	TGTGCCAGCTCATCGGACAGGGAGCTAACCCTCCGTGGCTACACCTTC
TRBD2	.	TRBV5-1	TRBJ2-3	CASSPGLAGGTDTQYF	TGCGCCAGCAGCCCCGGACTAGCGGGGGGCACAGATACGCAGTATTTT
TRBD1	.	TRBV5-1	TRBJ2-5	CASSSAGTGIQETQYF	TGCGCCAGCAGCTCCGCCGGGACAGGGATCCAAGAGACCCAGTACTTC